The 18 T cell receptor beta chains in this list originate from one sample, sequenced in a study of OX40 agonist ivuxolimab in advanced cancers. The protocol was immunoSEQ multiplex PCR, while the TCRdb copy is restricted to in-frame clones and leaves out a portion. The table records 40,000 to 60,000 clones, 81% of them present only once. The specimen was CD4+ or CD8+ T cells sorted from blood, collected in a trial of the OX40 agonist ivuxolimab. All receptors derive from an adult with an advanced solid tumor such as melanoma, head and neck, liver or kidney cancer.

This sequence joins TRBV9 and TRBJ2-3; D unresolved. This CDR3 has 16 residues. CDR1 and CDR2 from the germline V gene are SGDLS and YYNGEE. V was pared by 4 bases and J by 0 bases, with 15 bases between. The CDR3 loop is CASSPLGDRSTDTQYF. The CDR3 nucleotides are TGTGCCAGCAGCCCGTTAGGAGATCGGAGCACAGATACGCAGTATTTT. The full variable domain, completed using reference TRBV9 and TRBJ2-3, is DSGVTQTPKHLITATGQRVTLRCSPRSGDLSVYWYQQSLDQGLQFLIQYYNGEERAKGNILERFSAQQFPDLHSELNLSSLELGDSALYFCASSPLGDRSTDTQYFGPGTRLTVL.

V usage is TRBV27 and J usage is TRBJ1-6; 9 bases align to TRBD1. The V and J ends lost 6 bases and 10 bases, in that order; junction bases with no gene match: 7. CDR3 length: 14 amino acids. Germline V lookup: CDR1 MNHEY, CDR2 SMNVEV (reference sequence). The CDR3 here is CASRAGTGPSPLHF. As DNA, the CDR3 is TGTGCCAGCAGGGCCGGGACAGGGCCCTCACCCCTCCACTTT.

The chain uses TRBV4-1 and TRBJ2-2; D is possibly TRBD2 (7 bases). Trimming shortened V by 8 bases and J by 6 bases, and 19 bases separated the two germline ends. The germline V gene encodes CDR1 MGHRA and CDR2 YSYEKL. The length of the CDR3 is 15 residues. The CDR3 loop reads CASSQGGAKAGELFF. The CDR3 DNA is TGCGCCAGCTCACAGGGAGGGGCGAAGGCCGGGGAGCTGTTTTTT.

The CDR3, as DNA: TGTGCCAGCAGTTACTCCGGACAGGGGCAAGAGACCCAGTACTTC. Encoded protein: CASSYSGQGQETQYF. This chain links TRBV6-6 with TRBJ2-5; the match to TRBD1 covers 9 bases. V dropped 0 bases and J dropped 2; count of bases not matched to a gene: 1. Germline CDR1 MNHNY, CDR2 SVGAGI (reference sequence). CDR3 length: 15 amino acids.

The chain has TRBV2 and TRBJ1-1, with D unclear. The germline V gene has CDR1 SNHLY and CDR2 FYNNEI. The CDR3 is 13 residues long. Trimming took 10 bases from V and 6 from J, leaving 18 bases between them. The CDR3 sequence is CATPLGGKAEAFF. The CDR3 DNA is TGTGCCACCCCACTGGGCGGGAAGGCTGAAGCTTTCTTT.

This clone was found once. This chain links TRBV14 with TRBJ1-4, with D hard to call. Trimming left V 2 bases short and J 12 bases short, with 7 bases between. The length of the CDR3 is 11 residues. Germline V gene data show CDR1 as SGHDN and CDR2 as FVKESK. CDR3 bases: TGTGCCAGCAGCCAACGCGGGGAACTGTTTTTT. It codes for CASSQRGELFF.

The J gene is TRBJ2-3, the V gene TRBV4-3; the match to TRBD2 covers 7 bases. CDR3 length equals 15 residues. Germline-derived CDR1 and CDR2 are LGHNA and YSLEER. The ends lost 5 bases at V and 6 bases at J; junction bases unmatched: 11. CDR3 coding DNA: TGCGCCAGCAGCACCGGGACTACCCGGGGTGATACGCAGTATTTT. This codes for CASSTGTTRGDTQYF.

This rearrangement joins TRBV4-3 to TRBJ1-3, with D possibly TRBD1 on 5 matching bases. Trimming stripped 3 bases from V and 8 bases from J, with 17 bases between. CDR1 is LGHNA, CDR2 YSLEER, per germline. This CDR3 contains 15 residues. CDR3 protein: CASSQETTAGYTIYF. The CDR3 region has the DNA TGCGCCAGCAGCCAGGAGACGACAGCTGGGTACACCATATATTTT.

The rearrangement links TRBV7-8 to TRBJ2-1; tentative D call: TRBD2 (5 bases). Looked up from germline, CDR1 is SGHVS and CDR2 is FQNEAQ. This CDR3 has 15 amino acids. Trimming stripped 3 bases from V and 0 bases from J, with 9 bases between. CDR3 nucleotide sequence: TGTGCCAGCAGCTTTAGCGCCAGCTCCTACAATGAGCAGTTCTTC. It codes for CASSFSASSYNEQFF.

This clone was picked up one time. In DNA form, the CDR3 reads TGCGCCAGCTCGACAGGCCCGAACACTGAAGCTTTCTTT. Amino acids: CASSTGPNTEAFF. V and J are TRBV10-2 and TRBJ1-1; D might be TRBD1 (6 bases). The ends were cut back, 8 bases at V and 1 base at J, with 11 bases in the middle. Germline values: CDR1 WSHSY, CDR2 SAAADI. The CDR3 sequence is 13 residues long.

The chain employs TRBV10-2 and TRBJ2-1; no clear D gene. The CDR3 spans 12 residues. The V end was cut by 3 bases, the J end by 3 bases, with 3 bases between. Per germline, CDR1 WSHSY and CDR2 SAAADI. The DNA for the CDR3 is TGCGCCAGCAGTGAAAACTACAATGAGCAGTTCTTC. Residues: CASSENYNEQFF.

Written as DNA, the CDR3 is TGTGCCTGGAGTTGGCATTCGAACACCGGGGAGCTGTTTTTT. Its translation: CAWSWHSNTGELFF. The chain recombines TRBV30 with TRBJ2-2; no clear D. This CDR3 is built from 14 residues. Between the trimmed V and J ends, which lost 2 bases and 0 bases, there was a span of 7 bases. CDR1 and CDR2 from the germline V gene are GTSNPN and SVGIG (reference sequence).

CDR3 DNA sequence: TGTGCCAGCAGTGGCCTAGACAGGGTCTCTGGAAACACCATATATTTT. This encodes CASSGLDRVSGNTIYF. The chain has TRBV28 and TRBJ1-3, with TRBD1 identical over 7 bases. This CDR3 region has 16 residues. The germline V gene encodes CDR1 MDHEN and CDR2 SYDVKM. After removal of 5 bases from V and 0 bases from J, the junction contained 7 bases not matched to a gene.

The V and J genes are TRBV11-2 and TRBJ1-1; 7 bases line up with TRBD1. CDR1 and CDR2 (germline): SGHAT, FQNNGV. Trimming at V came to 2 bases and at J to 6 bases, leaving 12 bases not matched to a gene. The CDR3 has 16 residues. The CDR3 DNA reads as TGTGCCAGCAGCTTAATATTGGGACAGATTGACGCTGAAGCTTTCTTT. It yields the protein CASSLILGQIDAEAFF.

The chain has TRBV28 and TRBJ1-2; 7 positions match TRBD1. This CDR3 is 14 amino acids long. V trimming: 10 bases; J trimming: 0 bases; junction bases outside the gene matches: 8. The V gene's germline CDR1 is MDHEN and CDR2 SYDVKM. The CDR3, as DNA: TGTGCCACGCGACAGGGCTCACCTAACTATGGCTACACCTTC. This sequence encodes CATRQGSPNYGYTF.

The V call is TRBV14, the J call TRBJ2-7, with a possible D match to TRBD1 (5 bases). The length of the CDR3 is 13 residues. Germline CDR1 reads SGHDN; CDR2 reads FVKESK. V was cut by 3 bases and J by 6 bases, with 12 bases left in between. DNA for the CDR3: TGTGCCAGCAGCCAGTCGCCCCAGGGCGAGCAGTACTTC. Translation: CASSQSPQGEQYF. Using reference TRBV14 and TRBJ2-7 for the parts outside the CDR3, the full variable domain is EAGVTQFPSHSVIEKGQTVTLRCDPISGHDNLYWYRRVMGKEIKFLLHFVKESKQDESGMPNNRFLAERTGGTYSTLKVQPAELEDSGVYFCASSQSPQGEQYFGPGTRLTVT.

V is TRBV14 and J is TRBJ2-7; D remains ambiguous. Germline CDR1 and CDR2: SGHDN and FVKESK. Trimming shortened V by 4 bases and J by 7 bases, and 14 bases separated the two germline ends. There are 13 residues in the CDR3. CDR3 DNA: TGTGCCAGCAGCCCGTCTCTTTCTTTGGAGCAGTACTTC. Protein: CASSPSLSLEQYF. Full variable domain (rest looked up from reference TRBV14 and TRBJ2-7): EAGVTQFPSHSVIEKGQTVTLRCDPISGHDNLYWYRRVMGKEIKFLLHFVKESKQDESGMPNNRFLAERTGGTYSTLKVQPAELEDSGVYFCASSPSLSLEQYFGPGTRLTVT.

This clone is judged medium-sized. This chain joins TRBV7-9 and TRBJ2-6; D might be TRBD1 (6 bases). The CDR3 covers 19 residues. The V and J ends lost 1 base and 0 bases respectively, with 16 bases between them. From germline, CDR1 is SEHNR and CDR2 FQNEAQ (reference sequence). The CDR3 sequence: CASSLDGGQTYSGANVLTF. The CDR3 DNA is TGTGCCAGCAGCTTAGATGGGGGACAAACATACTCTGGGGCCAACGTCCTGACTTTC.